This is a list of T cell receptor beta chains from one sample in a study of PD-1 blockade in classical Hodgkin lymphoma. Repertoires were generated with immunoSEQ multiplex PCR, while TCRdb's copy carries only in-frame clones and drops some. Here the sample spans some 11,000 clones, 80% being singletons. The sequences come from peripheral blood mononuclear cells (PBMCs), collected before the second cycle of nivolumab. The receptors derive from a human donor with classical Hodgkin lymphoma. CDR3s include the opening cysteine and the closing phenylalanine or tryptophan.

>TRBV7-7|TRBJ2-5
CASSLEGGVAQYF
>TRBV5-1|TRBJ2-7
CASSPGDTLDEQYF
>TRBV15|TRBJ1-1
CATSREGLGNTEAFF
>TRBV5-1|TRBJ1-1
CASSLDHRRGDTEAFF
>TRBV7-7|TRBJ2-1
CASSLGSANNEQFF
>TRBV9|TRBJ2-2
CASSVETEANTGELFF
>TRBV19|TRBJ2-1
CASSSKLGTDEQFF
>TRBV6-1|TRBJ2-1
CASSTTSGSYNEQFF
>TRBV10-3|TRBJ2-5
CAISELIEETQYF
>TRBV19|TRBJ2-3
CATELAGADTQYF
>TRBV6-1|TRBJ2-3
CASRRTGGAGDTQYF
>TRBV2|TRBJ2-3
CASSALVSTDTQYF
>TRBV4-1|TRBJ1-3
CASSQVIRDRGSGNTIYF
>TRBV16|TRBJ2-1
CASSRDRGYNEQFF
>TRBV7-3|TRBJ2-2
CASSPSPTDANTGELFF
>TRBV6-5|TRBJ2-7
CASSYLASSYEQYF
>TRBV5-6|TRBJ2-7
CASSLGGDPSDYEQYF
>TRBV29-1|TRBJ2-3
CSVYLTSGLTDTQYF
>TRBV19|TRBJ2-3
CASKRGDTQYF
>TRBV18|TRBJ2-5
CASSRDGRAGETQYF
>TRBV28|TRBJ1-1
CASSTRSRGNTEAFF
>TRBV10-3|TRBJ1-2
CAITADRVNYGYTF
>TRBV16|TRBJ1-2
CASSLRGSANGYTF
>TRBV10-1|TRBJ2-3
CASAEQISGTDTQYF
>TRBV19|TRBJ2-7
CASSPALGLAGLSSYEQYF
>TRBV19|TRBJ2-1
CASSIDLAGGPQFF
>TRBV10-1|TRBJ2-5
CASSDSPGLGETQYF
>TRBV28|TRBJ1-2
CASRVGRVNYGYTF
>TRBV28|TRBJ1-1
CASSSTYTEAFF
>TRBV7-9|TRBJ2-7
CASSFGLYEQYF
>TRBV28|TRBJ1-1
CASSLETGEAFF
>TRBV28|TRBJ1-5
CASSSSPPDQPQHF
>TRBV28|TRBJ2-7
CASSLVTDYSYEQYF
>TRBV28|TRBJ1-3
CASSLLDLALGNTIYF
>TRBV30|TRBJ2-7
CAWSVAPARTSYEQYF